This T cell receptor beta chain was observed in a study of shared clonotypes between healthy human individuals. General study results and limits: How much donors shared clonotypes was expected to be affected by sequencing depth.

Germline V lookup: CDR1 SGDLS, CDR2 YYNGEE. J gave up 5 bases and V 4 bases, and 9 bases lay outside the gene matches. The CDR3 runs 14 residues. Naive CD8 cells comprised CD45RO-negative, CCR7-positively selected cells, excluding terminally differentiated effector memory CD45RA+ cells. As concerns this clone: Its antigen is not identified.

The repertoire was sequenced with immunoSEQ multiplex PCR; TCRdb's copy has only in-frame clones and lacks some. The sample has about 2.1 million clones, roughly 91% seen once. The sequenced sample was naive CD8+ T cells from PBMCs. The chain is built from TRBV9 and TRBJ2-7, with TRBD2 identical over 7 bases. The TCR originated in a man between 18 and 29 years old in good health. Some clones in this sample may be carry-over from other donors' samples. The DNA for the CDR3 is TGTGCCAGCAGCACCGGACGGGGGGTGGACGAGCAGTACTTC. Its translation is CASSTGRGVDEQYF.